A selection of T cell receptor beta chains follows, all from one sample in a study of shared clonotypes between healthy human individuals. Measured with immunoSEQ multiplex PCR; TCRdb has only the in-frame clones, and not every one. The sample includes a few million clones, roughly nine tenths of them seen just once. Sequences were obtained from naive CD4+ T cells sorted from blood. Source of these receptors: a man between 18 and 29 years old in good health. Each CDR3 is given with its conserved first and last residue. D genes are given only for firm matches. Part of the rows lack a size; the others show once, few, many or a class for expanded clones.

16,.,.,TRBV11-2,TRBJ1-6,CASSLVSDSVNSPLHF,TGTGCCAGCAGCTTAGTGAGTGACAGTGTTAATTCACCCCTCCACTTT
13,TRBD1,.,TRBV19,TRBJ1-3,CASSWTGGNTIYF,TGTGCCAGTTCTTGGACAGGTGGAAACACCATATATTTT
13,.,.,TRBV30,TRBJ2-5,CAWSVGALETQYF,TGTGCCTGGAGTGTGGGGGCATTAGAGACCCAGTACTTC
14,.,once,TRBV6-5,TRBJ2-5,CASRPRQFQETQYF,TGTGCCAGCAGGCCTCGACAGTTCCAAGAGACCCAGTACTTC
13,TRBD1,.,TRBV15,TRBJ1-2,CATSRGGQFGYTF,TGTGCCACCAGCAGAGGGGGACAGTTTGGCTACACCTTC
14,.,.,TRBV7-9,TRBJ1-2,CASSPDLRVNGYTF,TGTGCCAGCAGCCCCGACCTACGGGTGAACGGCTACACCTTC
14,.,.,TRBV5-4,TRBJ1-4,CASRRPGANEKLFF,TGTGCCAGCAGACGCCCGGGGGCTAATGAAAAACTGTTTTTT
14,.,once,TRBV10-1,TRBJ2-5,CARTSEGHEETQYF,TGCGCCAGAACCTCGGAGGGGCACGAAGAGACCCAGTACTTC
16,.,.,TRBV4-1,TRBJ1-3,CASSQGTENTGNTIYF,TGCGCCAGCAGCCAAGGGACCGAAAATACTGGAAACACCATATATTTT
11,.,once,TRBV28,TRBJ1-4,CASTQNEKLFF,TGTGCCAGCACACAGAATGAAAAACTGTTTTTT
17,.,.,TRBV9,TRBJ1-4,CASSRSGISATNEKLFF,TGTGCCAGCAGCCGATCGGGGATTTCAGCAACTAATGAAAAACTGTTTTTT
15,TRBD1,.,TRBV6-1,TRBJ2-7,CASSSGGTGGGEQYF,TGTGCCAGCAGTTCGGGCGGGACAGGGGGCGGCGAGCAGTACTTC
16,.,.,TRBV30,TRBJ2-4,CAGSGGRDPWGNIQYF,TGTGCCGGGAGTGGGGGCCGGGACCCCTGGGGAAACATTCAGTACTTC
13,TRBD1,.,TRBV6-1,TRBJ1-1,CASSANRGPEAFF,TGTGCCAGCAGTGCGAACAGGGGGCCAGAAGCTTTCTTT
14,TRBD2,.,TRBV2,TRBJ2-3,CASSRTSGGDTQYF,TGTGCCAGCAGTCGGACTAGCGGGGGGGATACGCAGTATTTT
20,TRBD1,once,TRBV7-6,TRBJ1-3,CASSLGEGTGSSFSGNTIYF,TGTGCCAGCAGCTTAGGGGAAGGGACAGGGAGTTCCTTCTCTGGAAACACCATATATTTT
15,.,.,TRBV7-2,TRBJ1-6,CASSLGGEHNSPLHF,TGTGCCAGCAGCTTAGGAGGGGAACATAATTCACCCCTCCACTTT
13,TRBD1,.,TRBV5-1,TRBJ2-7,CASSWGQTYEQYF,TGCGCCAGCAGCTGGGGACAGACCTACGAGCAGTACTTC
15,.,.,TRBV6-1,TRBJ1-1,CASRDIRGGYTEAFF,TGTGCCAGCAGAGACATACGAGGGGGGTACACTGAAGCTTTCTTT
15,TRBD2,.,TRBV5-1,TRBJ2-1,CASSLRAGGGNEQFF,TGCGCCAGCAGCTTGCGAGCGGGGGGCGGCAATGAGCAGTTCTTC
12,.,.,TRBV11-3,TRBJ2-1,CASSLVDNEQFF,TGTGCCAGCAGCTTGGTGGATAATGAGCAGTTCTTC
15,TRBD1,.,TRBV7-9,TRBJ2-7,CASSKQTGGMYEQYF,TGTGCCAGCAGCAAACAGACAGGGGGAATGTACGAGCAGTACTTC
17,TRBD2,.,TRBV5-3,TRBJ2-7,CARSLIVGLAGAYEQYF,TGTGCCAGAAGCTTAATCGTTGGACTAGCGGGGGCCTACGAGCAGTACTTC
17,TRBD2,.,TRBV5-6,TRBJ2-5,CASSPVTLAGGGETQYF,TGTGCCAGCAGCCCGGTGACGCTAGCGGGGGGTGGAGAGACCCAGTACTTC
15,TRBD2,once,TRBV5-4,TRBJ2-2,CASSGTSGSAGELFF,TGTGCCAGCAGCGGGACTAGCGGGAGCGCCGGGGAGCTGTTTTTT
13,.,.,TRBV5-1,TRBJ1-1,CASSLFGGTEAFF,TGCGCCAGCAGCTTATTTGGGGGCACTGAAGCTTTCTTT
13,.,once,TRBV6-6,TRBJ2-7,CASSPGSPYEQYF,TGTGCCAGCAGTCCGGGTTCACCCTACGAGCAGTACTTC
11,.,.,TRBV6-1,TRBJ1-5,CASSEGTSQHF,TGTGCCAGCAGTGAGGGGACATCCCAGCATTTT
16,.,.,TRBV9,TRBJ2-2,CASSVGSEPNTGELFF,TGTGCCAGCAGCGTAGGGAGTGAACCGAACACCGGGGAGCTGTTTTTT